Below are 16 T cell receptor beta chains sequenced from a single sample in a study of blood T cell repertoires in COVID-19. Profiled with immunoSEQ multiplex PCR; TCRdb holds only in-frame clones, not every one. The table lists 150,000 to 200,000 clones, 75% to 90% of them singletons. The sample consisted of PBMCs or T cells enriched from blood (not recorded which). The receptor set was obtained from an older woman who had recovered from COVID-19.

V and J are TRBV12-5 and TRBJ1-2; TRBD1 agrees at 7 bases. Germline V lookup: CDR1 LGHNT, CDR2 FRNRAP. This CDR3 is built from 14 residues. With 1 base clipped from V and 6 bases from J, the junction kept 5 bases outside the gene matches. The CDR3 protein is CASGLGTGGNGYTF. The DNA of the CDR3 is TGTGCTAGTGGTTTGGGGACAGGAGGAAATGGCTACACCTTC.

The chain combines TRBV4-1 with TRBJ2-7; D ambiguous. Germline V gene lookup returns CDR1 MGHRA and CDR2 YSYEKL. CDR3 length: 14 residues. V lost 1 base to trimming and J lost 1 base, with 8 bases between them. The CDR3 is CASSQVGVSYEQYF. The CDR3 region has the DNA TGCGCCAGCAGCCAAGTTGGAGTTTCCTACGAGCAGTACTTC.

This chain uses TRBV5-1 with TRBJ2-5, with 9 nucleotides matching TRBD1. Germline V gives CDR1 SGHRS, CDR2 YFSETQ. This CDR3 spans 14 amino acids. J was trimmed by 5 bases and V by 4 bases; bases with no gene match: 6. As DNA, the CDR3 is TGCGCCAGCAGCGGGGGGACAGGGCTGGAGACCCAGTACTTC. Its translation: CASSGGTGLETQYF.

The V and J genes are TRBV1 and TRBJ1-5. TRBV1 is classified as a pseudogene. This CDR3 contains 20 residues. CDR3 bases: TGCACCAGCAGCCAAGTGGCGCGGGCTTGGGGAAACAGTAGCAATCAGCCCCAGCATTTT. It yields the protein CTSSQVARAWGNSSNQPQHF.

The CDR3 DNA is TGTGCCACCAGTGCGGGGGGGAGCAATCAGCCCCAGCATTTT. Translating gives CATSAGGSNQPQHF. This chain links TRBV24-1 with TRBJ1-5, with D tentatively TRBD1 (5 bases). Per germline, CDR1 KGHDR and CDR2 SFDVKD. The CDR3 contains 14 residues. V was clipped by 5 bases and J by 1 base, with 8 bases between them.

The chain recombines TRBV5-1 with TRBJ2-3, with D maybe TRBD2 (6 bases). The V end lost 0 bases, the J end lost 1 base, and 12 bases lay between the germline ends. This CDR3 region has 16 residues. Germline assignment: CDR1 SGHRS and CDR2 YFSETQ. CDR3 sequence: CASSLEAGGGTDTQYF. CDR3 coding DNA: TGCGCCAGCAGCTTGGAAGCGGGCGGGGGCACAGATACGCAGTATTTT. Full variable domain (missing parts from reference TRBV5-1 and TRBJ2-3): KAGVTQTPRYLIKTRGQQVTLSCSPISGHRSVSWYQQTPGQGLQFLFEYFSETQRNKGNFPGRFSGRQFSNSRSEMNVSTLELGDSALYLCASSLEAGGGTDTQYFGPGTRLTVL.

The CDR3 DNA follows: TGTGCCAGCATTCTCAGACAGGGGTCAATATTGACACATGAAGCTTTCTTT. Encoded protein: CASILRQGSILTHEAFF. J is TRBJ1-1 and V is TRBV2, with 8 bases lining up with TRBD1. V shed 7 bases and J 7 bases; nucleotides not matched to a gene: 20. The CDR3 totals 17 residues. CDR1 and CDR2 (germline): SNHLY, FYNNEI.

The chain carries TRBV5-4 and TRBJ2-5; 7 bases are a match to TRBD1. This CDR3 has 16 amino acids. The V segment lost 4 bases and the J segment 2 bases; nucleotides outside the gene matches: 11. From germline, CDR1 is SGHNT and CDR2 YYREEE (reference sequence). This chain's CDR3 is CASSKGATGVQETQYF. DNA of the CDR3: TGTGCCAGCAGCAAGGGGGCTACAGGTGTACAAGAGACCCAGTACTTC. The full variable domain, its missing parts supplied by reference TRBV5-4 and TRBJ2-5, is ETGVTQSPTHLIKTRGQQVTLRCSSQSGHNTVSWYQQALGQGPQFIFQYYREEENGRGNFPPRFSGLQFPNYSSELNVNALELDDSALYLCASSKGATGVQETQYFGPGTRLLVL.

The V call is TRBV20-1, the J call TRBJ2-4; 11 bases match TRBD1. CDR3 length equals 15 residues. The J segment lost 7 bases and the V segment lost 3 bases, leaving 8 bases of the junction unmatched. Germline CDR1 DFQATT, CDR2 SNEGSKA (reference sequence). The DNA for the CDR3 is TGCAGTGCTAGTAGTTGGGACAGGGGGGGGAACATTCAGTACTTC. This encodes CSASSWDRGGNIQYF.

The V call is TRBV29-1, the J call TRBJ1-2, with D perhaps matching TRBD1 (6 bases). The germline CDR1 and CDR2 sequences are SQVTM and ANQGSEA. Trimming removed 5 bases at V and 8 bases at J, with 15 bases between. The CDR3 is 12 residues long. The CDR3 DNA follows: TGCAGCGTTATAGACACAGGGCTGGGCTACACCTTC. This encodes CSVIDTGLGYTF.

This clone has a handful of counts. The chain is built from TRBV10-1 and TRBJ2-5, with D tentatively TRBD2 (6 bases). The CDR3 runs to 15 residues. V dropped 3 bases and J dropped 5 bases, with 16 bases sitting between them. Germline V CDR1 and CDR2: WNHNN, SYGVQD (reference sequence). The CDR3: CASSDPTRGGETQYF. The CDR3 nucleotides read TGCGCCAGCAGTGATCCGACACGGGGAGGTGAGACCCAGTACTTC.

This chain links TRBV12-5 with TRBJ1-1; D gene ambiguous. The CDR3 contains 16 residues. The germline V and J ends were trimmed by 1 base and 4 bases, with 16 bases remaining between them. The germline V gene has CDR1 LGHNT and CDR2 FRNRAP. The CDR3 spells CASGLDSVEGFTEAFF. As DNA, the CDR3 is TGTGCTAGTGGTTTGGACTCCGTCGAGGGTTTCACTGAAGCTTTCTTT. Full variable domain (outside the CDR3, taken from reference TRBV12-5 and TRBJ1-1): DARVTQTPRHKVTEMGQEVTMRCQPILGHNTVFWYRQTMMQGLELLAYFRNRAPLDDSGMPKDRFSAEMPDATLATLKIQPSEPRDSAVYFCASGLDSVEGFTEAFFGQGTRLTVV.

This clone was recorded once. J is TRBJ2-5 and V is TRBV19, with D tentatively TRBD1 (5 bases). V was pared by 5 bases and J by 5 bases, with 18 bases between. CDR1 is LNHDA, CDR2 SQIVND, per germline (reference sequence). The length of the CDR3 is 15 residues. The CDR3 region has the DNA TGTGCCAGTAGTGCGCGACAGACCGGCGGCGAGACCCAGTACTTC. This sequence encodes CASSARQTGGETQYF.

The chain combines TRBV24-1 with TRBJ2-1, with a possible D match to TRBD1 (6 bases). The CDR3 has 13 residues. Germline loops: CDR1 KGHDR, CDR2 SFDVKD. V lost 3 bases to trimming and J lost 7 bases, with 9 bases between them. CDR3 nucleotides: TGTGCCACCAGTGATAACAGGGCGAATGAGCAGTTCTTC. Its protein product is CATSDNRANEQFF.

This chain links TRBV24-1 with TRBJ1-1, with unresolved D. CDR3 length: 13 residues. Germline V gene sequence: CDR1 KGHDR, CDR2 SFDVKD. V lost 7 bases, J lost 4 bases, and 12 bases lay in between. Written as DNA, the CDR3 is TGTGCCACCAGGAGGGCGGGTGGCACTGAAGCTTTCTTT. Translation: CATRRAGGTEAFF.

The CDR3 DNA is TGTGCCAGCAAATTGGGGACAGGGATCTATGAGCAGTTCTTC. Protein sequence: CASKLGTGIYEQFF. The chain employs TRBV6-5 and TRBJ2-1; 9 bases agree with TRBD1. The CDR3 runs to 14 residues. From germline, CDR1 is MNHEY and CDR2 SVGAGI. The ends lost 7 bases at V and 8 bases at J; junction bases unmatched: 9.